Listed below are T cell receptor beta chains from one sample, sequenced in a study of blood T cells in healthy people across ages. Using its own MiXCR run on the 5' RACE reads, TCRdb lists one record per CDR3 protein. The sample has hundreds of thousands of distinct CDR3 sequences, 45% to 50% seen once. Sequenced input: blood. The receptors derive from a man aged 30 to 39 in good health. Both conserved end residues are part of each CDR3. A D gene is named only where the DNA matches it firmly. Clone sizes are given selectively: once, few, many, or a class where the clone is expanded.

>-|TRBJ2-7|TRBV20-1|TRBD2|14
TGCAGTGCTAGGAGCGGGGCTAATGATGACGAGCAGTACTTC
CSARSGANDDEQYF
>-|TRBJ1-5|TRBV28|TRBD1|14
TGTGCCGGCAGACAGACAGGGGGGAATCAGCCCCAGCATTTT
CAGRQTGGNQPQHF
>-|TRBJ2-5|TRBV30|-|14
TGTGCCTGGGGTCTCGGAACGAGTCAAGAGACCCAGTACTTC
CAWGLGTSQETQYF
>-|TRBJ2-3|TRBV10-3|-|14
TGCGCACGACCAAGGGTGAATGGTGCAGATACGCAGTATTTT
CARPRVNGADTQYF
>-|TRBJ1-6|TRBV3-1|-|14
TGTGCCAGCAGCCGGGGACCTTATAATTCACCCCTCCACTTT
CASSRGPYNSPLHF
>few|TRBJ2-1|TRBV7-2|-|15
TGTGCCAGCAGCATCTCAGGTGGCCGGGTGGATGAGCAGTTCTTC
CASSISGGRVDEQFF
>many|TRBJ2-7|TRBV7-9|-|13
TGTGCCAGCAGCTTGGCCCTGAACTACGAGCAGTACTTC
CASSLALNYEQYF
>-|TRBJ2-7|TRBV11-2|TRBD2|14
TGTGCCAGCAGCTTAGGGGAGGGTATCTACGAGCAGTACTTC
CASSLGEGIYEQYF
>-|TRBJ2-5|TRBV5-1|-|15
TGCGCCAGCAGTTCCCTAACAAGCCGACAAGAGACCCAGTACTTC
CASSSLTSRQETQYF
>few|TRBJ2-1|TRBV28|-|15
TGTGCCAGCATTGAACGGGGAAGCTCCTACAATGAGCAGTTCTTC
CASIERGSSYNEQFF
>-|TRBJ2-5|TRBV15|TRBD1|14
TGTGCCACCAGCAGGACAGGGCGCGCAGAGACCCAGTACTTC
CATSRTGRAETQYF
>-|TRBJ2-1|TRBV29-1|-|16
TGCAGCGTTGAAGATCACGGGGAGACCTCCTACAATGAGCAGTTCTTC
CSVEDHGETSYNEQFF
>-|TRBJ2-3|TRBV7-3|-|15
TGTGCCAGCAGCCGAGAAAACTACGGCACAGATACGCAGTATTTT
CASSRENYGTDTQYF
>-|TRBJ2-3|TRBV6-2/TRBV6-3|TRBD2|17
TGTGCCAGCAGTCCCCGCCGGACTAGCGGGGAGCGGGATACGCAGTATTTT
CASSPRRTSGERDTQYF
>few|TRBJ1-2|TRBV25-1|TRBD1|16
TGTGCCAGCAGTGAATTCGGGACAGGAGATCTATATGGCTACACCTTC
CASSEFGTGDLYGYTF
>few|TRBJ2-7|TRBV7-9|-|15
TGTGCCAGCAGCTCGACGGGACACGGACGCGACGAGCAGTACTTC
CASSSTGHGRDEQYF
>-|TRBJ1-2|TRBV29-1|-|13
TGCAGCGTTGATGGTATAGGGACCTATGGCTACACCTTC
CSVDGIGTYGYTF
>few|TRBJ2-5|TRBV5-1|-|11
TGCGCCAGCACCCTTCAAGAGACCCAGTACTTC
CASTLQETQYF
>-|TRBJ2-1|TRBV7-9|TRBD2|15
TGTGCCAGCAGCTTAGCTAGCGGGGGGGCTGGAGAGCAGTTCTTC
CASSLASGGAGEQFF
>-|TRBJ2-7|TRBV7-9|-|14
TGTGCCAGCAGCTATACCGGCACAGACCACGAGCAGTACTTC
CASSYTGTDHEQYF
>few|TRBJ2-3|TRBV29-1|TRBD2|13
TGCAGCACTACTAGCGGGGGGACAGATACGCAGTATTTT
CSTTSGGTDTQYF
>-|TRBJ2-7|TRBV9|-|14
TGTGCCAGCAGCGTCCCGGACAGTCGCTACGAGCAGTACTTC
CASSVPDSRYEQYF
>few|TRBJ2-5|TRBV6-2/TRBV6-3|TRBD1|21
TGTGCCAGCAGTTACTCGAGAATAGTCCTGAAGCCGGGACAGCCAAAAGAGACCCAGTACTTC
CASSYSRIVLKPGQPKETQYF
>-|TRBJ2-5|TRBV3-1|TRBD2|17
TGTGCCAGCAGCCAACGTCTAGCGGGGGGCCACCAAGAGACCCAGTACTTC
CASSQRLAGGHQETQYF
>-|TRBJ2-7|TRBV7-2|TRBD1|16
TGTGCCAGCAGCTTAGCCGCGGGACAGGGGGGTTTAGAGCAGTACTTC
CASSLAAGQGGLEQYF
>-|TRBJ1-1|TRBV29-1|-|12
TGCAGCGTTGAAAATTCAGCCGCTGAAGCTTTCTTT
CSVENSAAEAFF
>few|TRBJ2-3|TRBV27|-|14
TGTGCCAGCAGTTTATCCCCCTACACAGATACGCAGTATTTT
CASSLSPYTDTQYF
>-|TRBJ1-2|TRBV24-1|-|14
TGTGCCACCAGTGCTAGGACATACAACTATGGCTACACCTTC
CATSARTYNYGYTF
>few|TRBJ1-6|TRBV6-1|-|11
TGTGCCAGCAGGGAAAATTCACCCCTCCACTTT
CASRENSPLHF
>few|TRBJ2-5|TRBV5-1|-|12
TGCGCCAGCAGCTTGTCATGGGAGACCCAGTACTTC
CASSLSWETQYF
>-|TRBJ2-2|TRBV12-3/TRBV12-4|-|12
TGTGCCAGCAATACCCTAACCGGGGAGCTGTTTTTT
CASNTLTGELFF
>-|TRBJ1-6|TRBV18|-|16
TGTGCCAGCTCACCAGGAGCCCAGGGGCTGTCTTCACCCCTCCACTTT
CASSPGAQGLSSPLHF
>few|TRBJ2-2|TRBV19|-|12
TGTGCCAGTAGTATCCCACGCGGGGAGCTGTTTTTT
CASSIPRGELFF
>-|TRBJ2-7|TRBV20-1|TRBD1|13
TGCAGTGCCGGACAGGACTCTTCCTCCGAGCAGTACTTC
CSAGQDSSSEQYF
>-|TRBJ2-1|TRBV20-1|-|15
TGCAGTGCTAGAGAGACCGACTCCCCCTACAATGAGCAGTTCTTC
CSARETDSPYNEQFF
>-|TRBJ2-5|TRBV20-1|-|13
TGCAGTGCTAGAGTAGACAGCCGGGAGACCCAGTACTTC
CSARVDSRETQYF
>-|TRBJ2-4|TRBV20-1|-|15
TGCAGTGCTAGAGATGCGGGTGAAGCCAAAAACATTCAGTACTTC
CSARDAGEAKNIQYF
>-|TRBJ1-1|TRBV28|TRBD1|15
TGTGCCAGCAGTACCCCGGGGACAGGGGGCACTGAAGCTTTCTTT
CASSTPGTGGTEAFF
>once|TRBJ2-7|TRBV6-1|-|13
TGTGCCAGCTCGCAGGCGTTCTCCTACGAGCAGTACTTC
CASSQAFSYEQYF
>-|TRBJ2-2|TRBV24-1|TRBD1|16
TGTGCCACCAGTGGACTCGGGACAGGGAACACCGGGGAGCTGTTTTTT
CATSGLGTGNTGELFF
>-|TRBJ2-1|TRBV20-1|TRBD2|15
TGCAGTGCTAGAGCGATGACTAGCGGGGGGGCCGCAGCGTTCTTC
CSARAMTSGGAAAFF
>-|TRBJ1-5|TRBV12-3/TRBV12-4|-|16
TGTGCCAGCAGTCTTACCGGGACATATAGCAATCAGCCCCAGCATTTT
CASSLTGTYSNQPQHF
>-|TRBJ2-7|TRBV5-6|TRBD1|15
TGTGCCAGCAGCTTGATTGGCACAGGGGTGTCCGAGCAGTACTTC
CASSLIGTGVSEQYF
>many|TRBJ2-7|TRBV18|TRBD1|15
TGTGCCAGCTCACCCCCGGGACAGGGCTCCTACGAGCAGTACTTC
CASSPPGQGSYEQYF
>-|TRBJ2-1|TRBV5-1|-|15
TGCACCAGCAGCTTGGTCGGGGAGCTCTACAATGAGCAGTTCTTC
CTSSLVGELYNEQFF
>-|TRBJ1-5|TRBV7-8|-|15
TGTGCCAGCAGCTTAGGGACAAATAGCAATCAGCCCCAGCATTTT
CASSLGTNSNQPQHF
>-|TRBJ2-1|TRBV2|TRBD1|15
TGTGCCAGCAGTGCGCGGACAGGCTCCTACAATGAGCAGTTCTTC
CASSARTGSYNEQFF